A selection of T cell receptor beta chains follows, all from one sample in a study of shared clonotypes between healthy human individuals. Only in-frame clones appear in the TCRdb table, and some are missing; sequencing was by immunoSEQ multiplex PCR. The table shows hundreds of thousands of clones, with roughly 96% occurring only once. Source material: naive CD8+ T cells sorted from blood. Every receptor here comes from a woman in her 30s in good health. CDR3s include the opening cysteine and the closing phenylalanine or tryptophan.

cdr3_length: 13; v_call: TRBV2; j_call: TRBJ2-7; cdr3_aa: CASSEGGLYEQYF
cdr3_length: 14; v_call: TRBV28; j_call: TRBJ2-5; cdr3_aa: CASSLLHDRETQYF
cdr3_length: 13; v_call: TRBV30; j_call: TRBJ2-7; cdr3_aa: CASRGTGYYEQYF
cdr3_length: 13; v_call: TRBV5-1; j_call: TRBJ2-3; cdr3_aa: CASSLRDSGTQYF
cdr3_length: 15; v_call: TRBV4-1; j_call: TRBJ2-7; cdr3_aa: CASSLLSRGPYEQYF
cdr3_length: 16; v_call: TRBV5-6; j_call: TRBJ2-3; cdr3_aa: CASSEGTGWGADTQYF
cdr3_length: 13; v_call: TRBV30; j_call: TRBJ2-7; cdr3_aa: CAWSVSVGYEQYF
cdr3_length: 14; v_call: TRBV28; j_call: TRBJ1-1; cdr3_aa: CASRVDIMNTEAFF
cdr3_length: 16; v_call: TRBV21-1; j_call: TRBJ1-2; cdr3_aa: CASSQEGDSIFYGYTF
cdr3_length: 14; v_call: TRBV2; j_call: TRBJ1-1; cdr3_aa: CASSGGPGETEAFF
cdr3_length: 13; v_call: TRBV19; j_call: TRBJ1-1; cdr3_aa: CASSIGGNTEAFF
cdr3_length: 14; v_call: TRBV5-6; j_call: TRBJ2-5; cdr3_aa: CASSLRQGGVAQYF
cdr3_length: 18; v_call: TRBV5-1; j_call: TRBJ2-3; cdr3_aa: CASSPSATSGRVTDTQYF
cdr3_length: 16; v_call: TRBV25-1; j_call: TRBJ2-1; cdr3_aa: CASSENVGPSYNEQFF
cdr3_length: 14; v_call: TRBV7-9; j_call: TRBJ2-4; cdr3_aa: CASSGGQSKNIQYF
cdr3_length: 15; v_call: TRBV29-1; j_call: TRBJ2-5; cdr3_aa: CSGVGFGTLQETQYF
cdr3_length: 15; v_call: TRBV5-6; j_call: TRBJ2-1; cdr3_aa: CASSYGGSSYNEQFF
cdr3_length: 14; v_call: TRBV7-8; j_call: TRBJ2-5; cdr3_aa: CASSPTDGGETQYF
cdr3_length: 12; v_call: TRBV2; j_call: TRBJ1-1; cdr3_aa: CASHSPVTEAFF
cdr3_length: 15; v_call: TRBV5-1; j_call: TRBJ2-1; cdr3_aa: CASSLEGRSGNEQFF
cdr3_length: 15; v_call: TRBV11-3; j_call: TRBJ2-1; cdr3_aa: CASSSDRNTYNEQFF
cdr3_length: 17; v_call: TRBV5-1; j_call: TRBJ1-2; cdr3_aa: CASSWSPTGGVSDGYTF
cdr3_length: 15; v_call: TRBV9; j_call: TRBJ2-1; cdr3_aa: CASAGREGIYNEQFF
cdr3_length: 18; v_call: TRBV4-1; j_call: TRBJ1-4; cdr3_aa: CASSHIPHMRGSNEKLFF
cdr3_length: 12; v_call: TRBV27; j_call: TRBJ2-1; cdr3_aa: CASSFRPGAQFF
cdr3_length: 17; v_call: TRBV4-1; j_call: TRBJ2-1; cdr3_aa: CASSQREAGGIGGEQFF
cdr3_length: 15; v_call: TRBV10-1; j_call: TRBJ2-1; cdr3_aa: CASSESRDRGNEQFF
cdr3_length: 15; v_call: TRBV7-2; j_call: TRBJ2-3; cdr3_aa: CASSLSGIGSDTQYF
cdr3_length: 15; v_call: TRBV19; j_call: TRBJ2-3; cdr3_aa: CASSIRDASTDTQYF
cdr3_length: 16; v_call: TRBV6-5; j_call: TRBJ2-1; cdr3_aa: CASSYSIGESYNEQFF
cdr3_length: 14; v_call: TRBV28; j_call: TRBJ2-7; cdr3_aa: CASSLYPLSGEQYF
cdr3_length: 17; v_call: TRBV15; j_call: TRBJ2-6; cdr3_aa: CATSRDRGVAGANVLTF
cdr3_length: 14; v_call: TRBV27; j_call: TRBJ2-1; cdr3_aa: CASSLSGLYNEQFF
cdr3_length: 16; v_call: TRBV19; j_call: TRBJ1-5; cdr3_aa: CASSIWAAGGNQPQHF
cdr3_length: 12; v_call: TRBV29-1; j_call: TRBJ2-1; cdr3_aa: CSVEENRREQFF